Each of the 20 T cell receptor beta chains below was sequenced from the same sample in a study of cytomegalovirus exposure and HLA in healthy donors. A multiplex PCR was run with 60 Vbeta primers and 13 Jbeta primers. Repertoires were generated with immunoSEQ multiplex PCR, while TCRdb's copy carries only in-frame clones and drops some. The sample yields 40,000 to 55,000 clones, 73% seen once. Material: PBMCs. The source is a man younger than 35 in good health and CMV-seronegative.

The chain carries TRBV30 and TRBJ2-3; 7 bases are shared with TRBD2. V was clipped by 2 bases and J by 3 bases; unmatched bases: 5. Germline assignment: CDR1 GTSNPN and CDR2 SVGIG (reference sequence). The CDR3 sequence is 14 residues long. The CDR3 region has the DNA TGTGCCTGGAGTCTAACGGGGGGTACAGATACGCAGTATTTT. It specifies CAWSLTGGTDTQYF. Combining the CDR3 with reference TRBV30 and TRBJ2-3 gives the whole variable domain SQTIHQWPATLVQPVGSPLSLECTVEGTSNPNLYWYRQAAGRGLQLLFYSVGIGQISSEVPQNLSASRPQDRQFILSSKKLLLSDSGFYLCAWSLTGGTDTQYFGPGTRLTVL.

V is TRBV4-2 and J is TRBJ2-1, with TRBD2 identical over 10 bases. Germline V gives CDR1 LGHNA, CDR2 YNFKEQ. Losses at the gene ends were 0 bases for V and 8 bases for J; bases not matched to a gene: 7. The CDR3 is 16 residues long. CDR3 amino acids: CASSQDRTSGRHEQFF. The CDR3 region has the DNA TGTGCCAGCAGCCAAGACAGGACTAGCGGAAGGCATGAGCAGTTCTTC.

The V and J genes are TRBV28 and TRBJ1-1; weak D call: TRBD1 (6 bases). V was pared by 4 bases and J by 1 base, with 13 bases between. This CDR3 contains 15 residues. Germline CDR1 and CDR2: MDHEN and SYDVKM. CDR3: CASSSQGVRNTEAFF. In DNA form, the CDR3 reads TGTGCCAGCAGTTCACAGGGCGTTCGGAACACTGAAGCTTTCTTT. The complete variable domain, with remaining parts taken from reference TRBV28 and TRBJ1-1, reads DVKVTQSSRYLVKRTGEKVFLECVQDMDHENMFWYRQDPGLGLRLIYFSYDVKMKEKGDIPEGYSVSREKKERFSLILESASTNQTSMYLCASSSQGVRNTEAFFGQGTRLTVV.

This chain links TRBV7-6 with TRBJ2-5, with D possibly being TRBD2 (5 bases). V gave up 1 base and J gave up 4 bases, with 10 bases separating them. Germline CDR1 is SGHVS and CDR2 is FNYEAQ. This CDR3 has 14 amino acids. The chain's CDR3 is CASSLVGSRETQYF. The CDR3 nucleotides are TGTGCCAGCAGCTTAGTTGGGAGTCGAGAGACCCAGTACTTC.

The gene calls are TRBV6-5 and TRBJ2-7, with 8 bases lining up with TRBD2. V lost 4 bases, J lost 3 bases, and 11 bases stayed unmatched. Germline values: CDR1 MNHEY, CDR2 SVGAGI. This CDR3 is 16 amino acids long. The CDR3 protein is CASSSLRSGSIYEQYF. The CDR3 coding sequence is TGTGCCAGCAGTTCCCTCAGAAGCGGGAGTATCTACGAGCAGTACTTC.

The chain couples TRBV5-1 to TRBJ2-7, with 7 nucleotides matching TRBD2. V was clipped by 1 base and J by 6 bases; unmatched bases: 10. From germline, CDR1 is SGHRS and CDR2 YFSETQ. CDR3 length: 15 residues. The CDR3 sequence: CASSLSPGLPSEQYF. Here the CDR3 DNA reads TGCGCCAGCAGCTTGAGTCCGGGACTACCCTCCGAGCAGTACTTC.

The chain is built from TRBV28 and TRBJ1-5, with D possibly matching TRBD1 (5 bases). CDR3 length: 15 amino acids. V shed 7 bases and J shed 2 bases, with 15 bases lying between them. Germline-derived CDR1 and CDR2 are MDHEN and SYDVKM. CDR3 protein: CASTPGGFRNQPQHF. Written as DNA, the CDR3 is TGTGCCAGCACCCCGGGGGGGTTTCGCAATCAGCCCCAGCATTTT.

V and J are TRBV28 and TRBJ2-7, with TRBD1 as a possible D gene (6 bases). The germline gives CDR1 MDHEN, CDR2 SYDVKM. Trimming left V 10 bases short and J 1 base short, with 14 bases between. The CDR3 has 13 residues. The CDR3 is CATTGSLSYEQYF. The CDR3, as DNA: TGTGCCACTACAGGGAGCCTATCCTACGAGCAGTACTTC.

This chain links TRBV29-1 with TRBJ2-1; tentatively, D is TRBD2 (5 bases). The CDR3 contains 16 residues. The germline V and J ends were trimmed by 1 base and 3 bases, with 16 bases remaining between them. Germline V gene sequence: CDR1 SQVTM, CDR2 ANQGSEA. CDR3 DNA: TGCAGCGTTGAAGGTGGTGGTGGCGGGCACTACAATGAGCAGTTCTTC. Amino acids: CSVEGGGGGHYNEQFF.

This chain connects TRBV18 to TRBJ2-7; D unresolved. With 3 bases removed from V and 5 bases from J, the gap between germline ends came to 11 bases. Germline-derived CDR1 and CDR2 are KGHSH and LQKENI. This CDR3 comprises 13 residues. The CDR3 bases are TGTGCCAGCTCACCTCCTGGGCGCGACGAGCAGTACTTC. It yields the protein CASSPPGRDEQYF. The full variable domain, with the rest looked up from reference TRBV18 and TRBJ2-7, is NAGVMQNPRHLVRRRGQEARLRCSPMKGHSHVYWYRQLPEEGLKFMVYLQKENIIDESGMPKERFSAEFPKEGPSILRIQQVVRGDSAAYFCASSPPGRDEQYFGPGTRLTVT.

The rearrangement links TRBV2 to TRBJ1-2; D uncertain. This CDR3 contains 13 residues. In germline, CDR1 is SNHLY, CDR2 FYNNEI. The germline V and J ends were trimmed by 6 bases and 3 bases, with 11 bases remaining between them. CDR3 amino acids: CASRDGNHYGYTF. Written as DNA, the CDR3 is TGTGCCAGCAGGGACGGGAACCACTATGGCTACACCTTC.

The V call is TRBV29-1, the J call TRBJ2-1, with 10 bases that match TRBD2. The trim removed 4 bases at V and 7 bases at J, leaving 13 bases unmatched. The CDR3 is 16 amino acids. CDR1 is SQVTM, CDR2 ANQGSEA, per germline. The CDR3 region is CSVVPASGRSINEQFF. For the CDR3, the DNA is TGCAGCGTTGTTCCCGCTAGCGGGAGATCTATTAATGAGCAGTTCTTC.

This chain uses TRBV25-1 with TRBJ2-5, with D maybe TRBD2 (5 bases). V was trimmed by 3 bases and J by 5 bases, leaving 13 bases between them. From germline, CDR1 is MGHDK and CDR2 SYGVNS. The CDR3 has 14 amino acids. CDR3: CASSEAGSGETQYF. Here the CDR3 DNA reads TGTGCCAGCAGTGAGGCAGGCTCGGGGGAGACCCAGTACTTC.

The rearrangement joins TRBV5-8 to TRBJ2-6; D remains unclear. The V gene's germline CDR1 is SGHTS and CDR2 YDEGEE. CDR3 length: 17 amino acids. The germline V and J ends were trimmed by 3 bases and 0 bases, with 13 bases remaining between them. This CDR3 is CASSSQPASSGANVLTF. CDR3 nucleotide sequence: TGTGCCAGCAGCTCTCAACCCGCTAGCTCTGGGGCCAACGTCCTGACTTTC.

V usage is TRBV11-2 and J usage is TRBJ2-6; unclear D gene. The V gene's germline CDR1 is SGHAT and CDR2 FQNNGV. The germline V and J ends were trimmed by 5 bases and 5 bases, with 7 bases remaining between them. The CDR3 runs to 13 residues. CDR3 protein: CASSQTWANVLTF. In DNA, the CDR3 is TGTGCCAGCAGCCAAACATGGGCCAACGTCCTGACTTTC.

This sequence joins TRBV7-6 and TRBJ2-6; 7 positions match TRBD1. The CDR3 covers 16 residues. The ends lost 1 base at V and 2 bases at J; junction bases unmatched: 2. Germline V gives CDR1 SGHVS, CDR2 FNYEAQ. The CDR3 here is CASSLVTGTGANVLTF. CDR3 DNA sequence: TGTGCCAGCAGCTTAGTGACAGGGACTGGGGCCAACGTCCTGACTTTC.

This clone has more than one count but fewer than ten. V is TRBV19 and J is TRBJ1-5; no definite D call. The CDR3 has 14 amino acids. Trimming left V 4 bases short and J 3 bases short, with 10 bases between. CDR1 and CDR2 from the germline V gene are LNHDA and SQIVND (reference sequence). CDR3 sequence: CASSRLVNNQPQHF. The DNA for the CDR3 is TGTGCCAGTAGTAGGTTAGTCAACAATCAGCCCCAGCATTTT.

CDR3 coding DNA: TGTGCCAGCAATCCAATAGCGGGAGGTTCCGAGACCCAGTACTTC. Translated, it gives CASNPIAGGSETQYF. The chain combines TRBV6-5 with TRBJ2-5; 10 bases fit TRBD2. Germline V gene lookup returns CDR1 MNHEY and CDR2 SVGAGI. The V and J ends lost 7 bases and 5 bases, in that order; junction bases with no gene match: 10. The length of the CDR3 is 15 residues.

Here the CDR3 DNA reads TGTGCCAGCAGCTTAGGGGGACTAGCGGGACGAGAGACCCAGTACTTC. Translation gives CASSLGGLAGRETQYF. The chain employs TRBV11-2 and TRBJ2-5, with 13 bases that match TRBD2. The CDR3 contains 16 residues. Losses at the gene ends were 1 base for V and 4 bases for J; bases not matched to a gene: 3. CDR1 SGHAT and CDR2 FQNNGV come from the germline V gene. Combining the CDR3 with reference TRBV11-2 and TRBJ2-5 gives the whole variable domain EAGVAQSPRYKIIEKRQSVAFWCNPISGHATLYWYQQILGQGPKLLIQFQNNGVVDDSQLPKDRFSAERLKGVDSTLKIQPAKLEDSAVYLCASSLGGLAGRETQYFGPGTRLLVL.

CDR3 coding DNA: TGCAGCGTTGGACCCGGGACTAGTCCCAATGAGCAGTTCTTC. Translation: CSVGPGTSPNEQFF. The J gene is TRBJ2-1, the V gene TRBV29-1, with 8 bases lining up with TRBD2. J gave up 6 bases and V 4 bases, and 8 bases lay outside the gene matches. Per germline, CDR1 SQVTM and CDR2 ANQGSEA. CDR3 length equals 14 residues.